This T cell receptor beta chain was profiled in a study of blood T cell repertoires in COVID-19. Turning to the study itself: There were acute and convalescent COVID-19 samples, and they came from the United States, Italy and Spain. PBMCs, B-cell-depleted T cells, or T cells provided the cDNA or gDNA that made up the material.

In the source study's methods: Researchers report that nucleated cell counts were estimated from reference gene primer amplification. The data were produced by immunoSEQ multiplex PCR, yet TCRdb's version contains in-frame clones alone and is incomplete. Clonal size and the V and J genes are those of that table, whereas D and trimming came from the DNA. The table lists more than 95,000 clones, 75% to 90% of them singletons. This clone was detected once. The V gene's germline CDR1 is LNHNV and CDR2 YYDKDF (reference sequence). The V and J ends lost 1 base and 1 base, in that order; junction bases with no gene match: 9. The CDR3 spans 18 residues.

The chain couples TRBV15 to TRBJ2-7; TRBD2 agrees at 11 bases. The sequenced sample was peripheral blood. This receptor was taken from a human donor in a cohort sampled during active COVID-19. The CDR3, as DNA: TGTGCCACCAGCAGAGTTGCTAGCGGGGGGCCATCTTCCTACGAGCAGTACTTC. It is translated as CATSRVASGGPSSYEQYF.